This TCR beta chain was captured by sequencing in a study of CD8 T cells in ankylosing spondylitis. Overall study findings and caveats: The disease-linked clones had a CD8+ phenotype and low blood frequencies. Ankylosing spondylitis blood seemed to carry a telltale TCR beta motif made of about 8 highly homologous variants.

In germline, CDR1 is MNHEY, CDR2 SMNVEV (reference sequence). The CDR3 covers 13 residues. This clonotype has at least ten counts. The antigen remains undetermined. One end of the junction varies from germline; a read error may be responsible. For TCR beta, libraries came from quantitative 5'-RACE with molecular barcodes. Using its own MiXCR run on the 5' RACE reads, TCRdb lists one record per CDR3 protein. Of about 220,000 distinct CDR3 sequences listed, about 7% are singletons. Sequenced material: blood, either unsorted or a sorted T cell fraction (not recorded which). This TCR derives from a male donor with ankylosing spondylitis. The chain joins TRBV27 to TRBJ1-5; the D is unclear. The CDR3 region is CASSLSGNQPQHF. The CDR3 DNA follows: TGCGCCAGCAGCTTGTCGGGCAATCAGCCCCAGCATTTT.